Sequencing of this TCR beta chain was carried out in a study of shared clonotypes between healthy human individuals. Overall study: The people who gave samples were two women and a few men aged 18 to 49.

Original analysis: ImmunoSEQ output held junction-only sequences without quality scores, so filtering differed. Clones were read by immunoSEQ multiplex PCR, and TCRdb kept only the in-frame ones, dropping some. The V and J calls and clone size are taken from that table; D and trimming were inferred from the DNA. This table has some 1 million clones, approximately 70% appearing once. This CDR3 is 17 amino acids long. The trim removed 1 base at V and 0 bases at J, leaving 6 bases unmatched. Germline V gene sequence: CDR1 SGHVS, CDR2 FNYEAQ. Only Caucasian adults living in Nashville, Tennessee made up the donor group. Comment on this clone: Its antigen is unidentified.

General study results and limits: What naive subsets generally showed was a larger estimated richness than memory subsets showed.

The rearrangement links TRBV7-6 to TRBJ2-4; 7 nucleotides agree with TRBD1. This TCR was recovered from a man younger than 35 in good health. The sequenced material came from memory CD4+ T cells sorted from blood. Regarding subset: CD45RA-negative fraction. This CDR3 is CASSLGAGTVAKNIQYF. CDR3 bases: TGTGCCAGCAGCTTAGGCGCCGGGACAGTAGCCAAAAACATTCAGTACTTC.